The clone carrying this T cell receptor beta chain was detected many times. The data are from a study of quantifying T cell responses using KT2 cells. Study summary: Reverse transcription used primers in the TCR alpha and beta constant regions.

Known numbers of the T cell clone KT2 were added to PBMC. Fixed numbers of PBMC received varying amounts of KT2 cells. The CDR3 consists of 15 residues. The ends were cut back, 7 bases at V and 1 base at J, with 19 bases in the middle. The germline CDR1 and CDR2 sequences are SQVTM and ANQGSEA. The cDNA 3' end received a ligated oligonucleotide with a UMI. First-round PCR used roughly 4 cycles and beta primers RC1.1 and RC1.2 covering TRBC1 and TRBC2. Each CDR3 protein is one row after TCRdb ran MiXCR on the UMI-ligation and nested PCR reads. Here the sample spans 40,000 to 60,000 distinct CDR3 sequences, around a tenth being singletons.

The source is a human donor. The sequencing input was PBMCs spiked with cells of the T cell clone KT2. The chain couples TRBV29-1 to TRBJ1-1; D is unclear. CDR3 coding DNA: TGCAGCGCCGCCCGGAAGGTGAGCTCGAACACTGAAGCTTTCTTT. This encodes CSAARKVSSNTEAFF.